One and the same sample provided the 3 T cell receptor beta chains below, sequenced in a study of T cells in narcolepsy. This table comes from immunoSEQ multiplex PCR, and its TCRdb copy is limited to in-frame clones, with some not included. In the table there are approximately 25,000 clones, around 79% of which are singletons. Sequenced input: memory (CD45RA-) CD4+ T cells from blood. The receptor set was obtained from a human donor in good health.

This rearrangement joins TRBV6-1 to TRBJ2-3; the D is unclear. Trimming took off 0 bases at V and 6 bases at J, with 7 bases between the two ends. The germline CDR1 and CDR2 sequences are MNHNS and SASEGT. The CDR3 totals 13 residues. The DNA for the CDR3 is TGTGCCAGCAGTGAAGCGTGGCGGGATACGCAGTATTTT. It specifies CASSEAWRDTQYF.

The CDR3 sequence: CSVERTNTEAFF. The CDR3 bases are TGCAGCGTTGAACGGACGAACACTGAAGCTTTCTTT. The chain combines TRBV29-1 with TRBJ1-1; D unresolved. The CDR3 has 12 residues. Germline V gene lookup returns CDR1 SQVTM and CDR2 ANQGSEA. Deletions cut 2 bases from V and 1 base from J, with 5 bases between.

This clone showed up just a few times. The gene calls are TRBV29-1 and TRBJ2-4, with D possibly TRBD1 on 7 matching bases. CDR1 and CDR2 from the germline V gene are SQVTM and ANQGSEA. Trimming stripped 1 base from V and 5 bases from J, with 12 bases between. CDR3 size: 14 residues. In DNA, the CDR3 is TGCAGCGTTGAAGGTCAGGGGGGCCAAAACATTCAGTACTTC. It codes for CSVEGQGGQNIQYF.